Listed here are 15 T cell receptor beta chains from one sample, sequenced in a study of blood T cell repertoires in COVID-19 (dated by TCRdb to 2020 to 2022). Libraries were constructed by the immunoSEQ multiplex PCR assay. Entries here come from immuneACCESS through TCRdb and include only in-frame sequences with V and J called. Some clones fail to appear in such tables; in the studies checked, an unresolved V gene covers under half of the shortfall, and the cause of the remainder is unknown. The sample table holds hundreds of thousands of clones, of which approximately 86% were seen once. The top ten constitute about 3.3% of the sample. The sequenced material came from PBMCs or T cells enriched from blood (not recorded which). The receptors were gathered from a woman in her thirties or forties with acute COVID-19.

The chain links TRBV24-1 to TRBJ1-5; D is undetermined. Trimming pared 9 bases from V and 4 bases from J, leaving 12 bases between. CDR3 size: 13 residues. Germline V gene sequence: CDR1 KGHDR, CDR2 SFDVKD. The CDR3 loop reads CATGISGNQPQHF. CDR3 nucleotides: TGTGCCACCGGGATCAGCGGTAATCAGCCCCAGCATTTT.

The rearrangement links TRBV7-9 to TRBJ2-3; D may be TRBD1 (6 bases). V was pared by 6 bases and J by 0 bases, with 13 bases between. This CDR3 comprises 15 residues. Looked up from germline, CDR1 is SEHNR and CDR2 is FQNEAQ (reference sequence). CDR3 DNA: TGTGCCAGCAGTCAAACAGGGTCTAGCACAGATACGCAGTATTTT. As protein: CASSQTGSSTDTQYF.

The chain joins TRBV10-2 to TRBJ1-1; TRBD1 is a possible D gene (5 bases). The CDR3 extends over 13 amino acids. With 3 bases removed from V and 1 base from J, the gap between germline ends came to 6 bases. From germline, CDR1 is WSHSY and CDR2 SAAADI. The CDR3 DNA reads as TGCGCCAGCAGTGAACAGGCGAACACTGAAGCTTTCTTT. Translation gives CASSEQANTEAFF.

The chain employs TRBV25-1 and TRBJ1-5; no reliable D call. Per germline, CDR1 MGHDK and CDR2 SYGVNS. This CDR3 is 11 amino acids long. The V and J ends lost 6 bases and 5 bases respectively, with 5 bases between them. The CDR3 protein is CASRIDQPQHF. As DNA, the CDR3 is TGTGCCAGCAGGATAGATCAGCCCCAGCATTTT.

The chain has TRBV7-3 and TRBJ1-1; maybe TRBD1 (6 bases). Germline V CDR1 and CDR2: SGHTA, FQGTGA. Trimming removed 0 bases at V and 6 bases at J, with 14 bases between. This CDR3 spans 15 amino acids. Here the CDR3 reads CASSLTLQGHAEAFF. DNA for the CDR3: TGTGCCAGCAGCTTAACGCTACAGGGCCACGCTGAAGCTTTCTTT.

This clone has just a few counts. The chain links TRBV24-1 to TRBJ2-1; TRBD2 agrees at 8 bases. This CDR3 has 16 amino acids. The V and J ends lost 4 bases and 6 bases, in that order; junction bases with no gene match: 10. The V gene's germline CDR1 is KGHDR and CDR2 SFDVKD. The CDR3 nucleotides read TGTGCCACCAGTGACCCATCAGCGGGAGACGGCAATGAGCAGTTCTTC. Its translation is CATSDPSAGDGNEQFF.

CDR3 protein: CASSLHAGLEITYNEQFF. The CDR3 nucleotides read TGCGCCAGCAGCCTTCACGCTGGTCTAGAGATCACCTACAATGAGCAGTTCTTC. The V call is TRBV4-1, the J call TRBJ2-1; D unresolved. The V end lost 4 bases, the J end lost 2 bases, and 21 bases lay between the germline ends. Germline values: CDR1 MGHRA, CDR2 YSYEKL. This CDR3 has 18 residues.

A few counts support this clone. The chain is built from TRBV15 and TRBJ2-1; D not resolved. The CDR3 extends over 14 amino acids. Germline lookup yields CDR1 LNHNV and CDR2 YYDKDF (reference sequence). Deletions cut 0 bases from V and 7 bases from J, with 10 bases between. CDR3 coding DNA: TGTGCCACCAGCAGAGATTTAGTGGAGAATGAGCAGTTCTTC. Translating it yields CATSRDLVENEQFF.

The chain is built from TRBV25-1 and TRBJ2-7, with 11 bases that match TRBD2. The CDR3 is 14 amino acids. Losses at the gene ends were 5 bases for V and 4 bases for J; bases not matched to a gene: 4. The germline V gene encodes CDR1 MGHDK and CDR2 SYGVNS. The CDR3 region is CASSIGTSGYEQYF. In nucleotides, the CDR3 is TGTGCCAGCAGTATCGGGACTAGCGGTTACGAGCAGTACTTC.

J is TRBJ2-1 and V is TRBV24-1; no clear D gene. With 2 bases removed from V and 1 base from J, the gap between germline ends came to 14 bases. Germline values: CDR1 KGHDR, CDR2 SFDVKD. The CDR3 covers 17 residues. CDR3 bases: TGTGCCACCAGTGATTACGCAGCGCAAGGTTCCTACAATGAGCAGTTCTTC. This encodes CATSDYAAQGSYNEQFF.

The chain uses TRBV4-2 and TRBJ2-5; possible D gene TRBD2, 6 bases. This CDR3 spans 17 amino acids. Trimming removed 1 base at V and 4 bases at J, with 19 bases between. Germline loops: CDR1 LGHNA, CDR2 YNFKEQ. CDR3: CASSQVGGPGSGETQYF. Here the CDR3 DNA reads TGTGCCAGCAGCCAAGTCGGAGGGCCCGGGAGCGGAGAGACCCAGTACTTC.

This clone appeared a few times. This chain uses TRBV11-2 with TRBJ2-1, with TRBD1 as a possible D gene (5 bases). CDR1 is SGHAT, CDR2 FQNNGV, per germline. The CDR3 consists of 15 residues. V was trimmed by 3 bases and J by 1 base, leaving 10 bases between them. This chain's CDR3 is CASSFEPGSYNEQFF. In DNA form, the CDR3 reads TGTGCCAGCAGCTTCGAGCCAGGGTCCTACAATGAGCAGTTCTTC.

V gene TRBV7-8 combines with J gene TRBJ2-5; D is perhaps TRBD1 (5 bases). CDR1 and CDR2 from the germline V gene are SGHVS and FQNEAQ. V shed 1 base and J shed 1 base, with 7 bases lying between them. CDR3 length: 14 residues. As DNA, the CDR3 is TGTGCCAGCAGCTTAGGACAGTTCCAAGAGACCCAGTACTTC. Translation gives CASSLGQFQETQYF.

The genes are TRBV11-3 and TRBJ2-5; TRBD1 matches 8 bases. V was clipped by 8 bases and J by 5 bases; unmatched bases: 13. Per the germline V gene, CDR1 is SGHNT and CDR2 is YENEEA. The length of the CDR3 is 15 residues. The CDR3 region has the DNA TGTGCCAGCCGCCTGGGACAGGTTTTATGGGAGACCCAGTACTTC. Its protein is CASRLGQVLWETQYF.

This sequence joins TRBV5-5 and TRBJ2-5, with D possibly being TRBD1 (6 bases). The germline V gene encodes CDR1 SGHKS and CDR2 YYEKEE (reference sequence). Trimming took off 4 bases at V and 1 base at J, with 14 bases between the two ends. The CDR3 runs to 15 residues. CDR3 bases: TGTGCCAGCAGCGTCGGGACAACCTCCCAAGAGACCCAGTACTTC. It codes for CASSVGTTSQETQYF.